These 5 T cell receptor beta chains were all obtained from the same sample, sequenced in a study of shared clonotypes between healthy human individuals. Only in-frame clones appear in the TCRdb table, and some are missing; sequencing was by immunoSEQ multiplex PCR. The sample records about 1,900,000 clones, 85% to 95% being singletons. Positive CCR7 selection of CD45RO-negative cells yielded the naive CD8 cells, and terminally differentiated effector memory CD45RA+ cells were excluded. What was sequenced was naive CD8+ T cells sorted from blood. The receptors here all came from a young man in good health.

In regard to this clone: Within the sample, other DNA sequences also encode this same CDR3. This chain uses TRBV11-2 with TRBJ2-5; 10 bases are a match to TRBD1. The CDR3 has 15 amino acids. Per germline, CDR1 SGHAT and CDR2 FQNNGV. With V trimmed by 4 bases and J by 5 bases, 7 bases remained unmatched. The CDR3 sequence: CASSSYRTGGETQYF. DNA for the CDR3: TGTGCCAGCAGCTCTTACCGGACAGGGGGGGAGACCCAGTACTTC.

The chain recombines TRBV9 with TRBJ1-2; TRBD1 is a possible D gene (5 bases). The CDR3 contains 15 residues. Between the trimmed V and J ends, which lost 4 bases and 0 bases, there was a span of 13 bases. The germline V gene has CDR1 SGDLS and CDR2 YYNGEE. CDR3 nucleotides: TGTGCCAGCAGCAAGTGGGGGACTCCTAACTATGGCTACACCTTC. Translated: CASSKWGTPNYGYTF.

This clone appeared a single time. The chain links TRBV7-9 to TRBJ2-1; 8 nucleotides line up with TRBD1. Trimming removed 6 bases from V and 8 bases from J; junction bases left unmatched: 6. Looked up from germline, CDR1 is SEHNR and CDR2 is FQNEAQ (reference sequence). This CDR3 has 13 residues. CDR3 in amino acids: CASSTQGVDEQFF. The CDR3, as DNA: TGTGCCAGCAGTACACAGGGGGTGGATGAGCAGTTCTTC.

CDR3 loop: CASSGQDPTNEKLFF. The CDR3 DNA reads TGTGCCAGTAGTGGACAGGACCCAACTAATGAAAAACTGTTTTTT. The chain employs TRBV19 and TRBJ1-4, with 7 nucleotides matching TRBD1. Germline CDR1 and CDR2: LNHDA and SQIVND (reference sequence). With 5 bases clipped from V and 0 bases from J, the junction kept 3 bases outside the gene matches. The CDR3 has 15 residues.

This chain connects TRBV6-1 to TRBJ2-7; 7 bases are a match to TRBD1. This CDR3 is 15 amino acids long. Per germline, CDR1 MNHNS and CDR2 SASEGT. V dropped 0 bases and J dropped 11; count of bases not matched to a gene: 13. Written as DNA, the CDR3 is TGTGCCAGCAGTGAAGCCCTAAGATTCACAGGGGTGGAGTACTTC. Translating gives CASSEALRFTGVEYF.